Listed here is a single T cell receptor beta chain. TCRdb's table, derived via immunoSEQ multiplex PCR, lists solely in-frame clones and lacks some. The table has about 520,000 clones, around 85% seen once; the top ten hold 9.5% to 15%. This sample is part of a study of shared clonotypes between healthy human individuals. About the study: Sampling drew on donors who were a couple of women and a few men aged 18 to 49.

V lost 5 bases, J lost 7 bases, and 22 bases lay in between. Germline V gene lookup returns CDR1 SEHNR and CDR2 FQNEAQ (reference sequence). CDR3 length: 16 amino acids. The chain employs TRBV7-9 and TRBJ2-3; D possibly matches TRBD1 or TRBD2 (6 bases each). Sequencing used PBMCs. This TCR came from a woman aged 40 to 49 in good health. Some clones in this sample may be carry-over from other donors' samples. The CDR3 is CASSMRGVGGTNTQYF. The CDR3 DNA sequence: TGTGCCAGCAGCATGAGAGGGGTAGGGGGGACCAATACGCAGTATTTT.